This TCR beta chain was identified in a study of blood T cell repertoires in COVID-19. Assay: immunoSEQ multiplex PCR; the TCRdb copy retains only in-frame clones and omits some. The sample carries approximately 250,000 clones, about nine tenths recorded once. Those enrolled, adults aged roughly 18 to 89 years, came from about two dozen US areas. The TCR was taken from a woman aged 40 to 50 with acute COVID-19. Sequenced input: PBMCs or T cells enriched from blood (not recorded which).

The CDR3 loop reads CIGGPTPPGELFF. CDR3 in DNA: TGCATAGGTGGGCCAACACCCCCCGGGGAGCTGTTTTTT. The chain employs TRBV29-1 and TRBJ2-2; D unclear. This CDR3 is built from 13 residues. CDR1 and CDR2 (germline): SQVTM, ANQGSEA.